The 23 T cell receptor beta chains presented below share a single source sample, sequenced in a study of T cells after yellow fever vaccination. TCRdb re-called the 5' RACE reads through MiXCR, storing one row per CDR3 protein. Of around 610,000 distinct CDR3 sequences listed, about 13% were seen once; the top ten hold 11% to 15%. Sequences were derived from PBMCs, sampled on the day of the yellow fever booster vaccination. These receptors originate from a man aged 25-45 years who received the YFV17D yellow fever vaccine.

This chain joins TRBV9 and TRBJ1-2; D perhaps matches TRBD1 (5 bases). V was trimmed by 1 base and J by 4 bases, leaving 11 bases between them. Germline CDR1 SGDLS, CDR2 YYNGEE. CDR3 length equals 14 residues. Here the CDR3 reads CASSVMGEGYGYTF. In DNA, the CDR3 is TGTGCCAGCAGCGTAATGGGGGAGGGCTATGGCTACACCTTC.

The chain links TRBV20-1 to TRBJ1-5; 9 bases fit TRBD1. The V and J ends lost 6 bases and 7 bases, in that order; junction bases with no gene match: 7. The CDR3 contains 13 residues. Germline CDR1 is DFQATT and CDR2 is SNEGSKA (reference sequence). The CDR3 DNA reads TGCAGTGCCCCCGGGACAGGGTACCAGCCCCAGCATTTT. It translates to CSAPGTGYQPQHF.

This clonotype was seen a few times. V is TRBV28 and J is TRBJ2-7; the D gene could be TRBD1 or TRBD2 (5 bases each). Trimming cost V 6 bases and J 2 bases, with 14 bases left between them. Germline V CDR1 and CDR2: MDHEN, SYDVKM. CDR3 length: 14 residues. The CDR3 region has the DNA TGTGCCAGCAGCCCCCGTGGGACCACCTACGAGCAGTACTTC. It codes for CASSPRGTTYEQYF.

This clonotype showed up just a few times. The chain has TRBV5-1 and TRBJ2-5, with a possible D match to TRBD1 (6 bases). The CDR3 covers 14 residues. Trimming took 7 bases from V and 2 from J, leaving 15 bases between them. CDR1 is SGHRS and CDR2 is YFSETQ in the germline V gene. CDR3 in amino acids: CASCTLQGQETQYF. In DNA, the CDR3 is TGCGCCAGCTGCACCCTACAGGGACAAGAGACCCAGTACTTC.

The V gene is TRBV5-4, the J gene TRBJ2-2; 12 bases are shared with TRBD1. This CDR3 is 14 amino acids long. Germline loops: CDR1 SGHNT, CDR2 YYREEE (reference sequence). V trimming: 3 bases; J trimming: 9 bases; junction bases outside the gene matches: 3. CDR3 sequence: CASSWDRGRWELFF. The CDR3 DNA reads TGTGCCAGCAGCTGGGACAGGGGGCGTTGGGAGCTGTTTTTT.

This clonotype was seen a handful of times. The chain employs TRBV5-4 and TRBJ1-2, with D maybe TRBD1 (6 bases). Trimming removed 2 bases from V and 5 bases from J, with 16 bases in between. The germline CDR1 and CDR2 sequences are SGHNT and YYREEE (reference sequence). This CDR3 region has 15 residues. CDR3 sequence: CASSLRHRAVYGYTF. CDR3 DNA sequence: TGTGCCAGCAGCTTACGACACAGGGCCGTTTATGGCTACACCTTC. Based on the CDR3 plus reference TRBV5-4 and TRBJ1-2, the full variable domain is ETGVTQSPTHLIKTRGQQVTLRCSSQSGHNTVSWYQQALGQGPQFIFQYYREEENGRGNFPPRFSGLQFPNYSSELNVNALELDDSALYLCASSLRHRAVYGYTFGSGTRLTVV.

This clonotype was recorded a few times. The CDR3 sequence is CASSSDGGIMNTEAFF. CDR3 nucleotides: TGCGCCAGCAGCAGCGACGGTGGTATTATGAACACTGAAGCTTTCTTT. This chain joins TRBV5-1 and TRBJ1-1, with no clear D. Germline CDR1 reads SGHRS; CDR2 reads YFSETQ. The CDR3 has 16 amino acids. Trimming cost V 4 bases and J 0 bases, with 16 bases left between them.

The rearrangement uses TRBV6-5 and TRBJ2-1; no reliable D call. The germline CDR1 and CDR2 sequences are MNHEY and SVGAGI. With 2 bases removed from V and 0 bases from J, the gap between germline ends came to 11 bases. This CDR3 contains 16 residues. CDR3 nucleotide sequence: TGTGCCAGCAGTTACGGCACGATTATCTCCTACAATGAGCAGTTCTTC. This encodes CASSYGTIISYNEQFF.

This clonotype was counted between two and nine times. The chain carries TRBV5-1 and TRBJ2-7, with D perhaps TRBD1 or TRBD2 (6 bases each). This CDR3 is 14 amino acids long. Germline CDR1 and CDR2: SGHRS and YFSETQ. V lost 4 bases and J lost 3, with 14 bases in between. CDR3 in DNA: TGCGCCAGCAGCCTGGAGGGGGTTCTCTACGAGCAGTACTTC. Translated: CASSLEGVLYEQYF.

V gene TRBV7-2 combines with J gene TRBJ1-4, with 12 positions matching TRBD1. The length of the CDR3 is 15 residues. V dropped 6 bases and J dropped 3; count of bases not matched to a gene: 2. Germline values: CDR1 SGHTA, CDR2 FQGNSA. The CDR3 DNA is TGTGCCAGCAGTGGGACAGGGGGCTCTAATGAAAAACTGTTTTTT. Amino acid sequence: CASSGTGGSNEKLFF.

This rearrangement joins TRBV7-8 to TRBJ2-3, with 7 positions matching TRBD2. Trimming cost V 4 bases and J 0 bases; bases outside gene matches: 4. Germline CDR1 SGHVS, CDR2 FQNEAQ. This CDR3 is built from 15 residues. The CDR3 reads CASSWSGKSTDTQYF. The CDR3, as DNA: TGTGCCAGCAGCTGGAGCGGGAAGAGCACAGATACGCAGTATTTT.

This clonotype was detected a few times. The V call is TRBV18, the J call TRBJ1-3; no clear D gene. The ends were cut back, 4 bases at V and 0 bases at J, with 13 bases in the middle. There are 16 residues in the CDR3. Germline V CDR1 and CDR2: KGHSH, LQKENI. CDR3 sequence reads: CASSLAGISSGNTIYF. CDR3 coding DNA: TGTGCCAGCTCACTAGCCGGGATCAGCTCTGGAAACACCATATATTTT.

The chain couples TRBV7-2 to TRBJ2-3, with TRBD1 matching 7 bases. The germline CDR1 and CDR2 sequences are SGHTA and FQGNSA. V lost 5 bases and J lost 3; bases outside the gene matches: 8. The CDR3 contains 15 residues. CDR3 loop: CASSKQGSWTDTQYF. CDR3 coding DNA: TGTGCCAGCAGCAAACAGGGGAGTTGGACAGATACGCAGTATTTT.

This clonotype showed up many times. The genes are TRBV10-3 and TRBJ2-5, with 8 bases matching TRBD1. The CDR3 is 15 amino acids. Germline V CDR1 and CDR2: ENHRY, SYGVKD. The V and J ends lost 5 bases and 2 bases, in that order; junction bases with no gene match: 7. The CDR3 DNA sequence: TGTGCCATCAGTACCGGGACAGGCAGGCAAGAGACCCAGTACTTC. This gives the protein CAISTGTGRQETQYF.

This clonotype has ten or more counts. In DNA form, the CDR3 reads TGTGCCATCGCGACGGCCCAGGGGGAGACCCAGTACTTC. Its protein product is CAIATAQGETQYF. The rearrangement joins TRBV10-3 to TRBJ2-5; weak D call: TRBD1 (6 bases). Germline assignment: CDR1 ENHRY and CDR2 SYGVKD. V lost 8 bases to trimming and J lost 5 bases, with 15 bases between them. There are 13 residues in the CDR3.

This clonotype was seen a handful of times. The chain uses TRBV2 and TRBJ2-1, with a weak D call TRBD2 (5 bases). Germline V gives CDR1 SNHLY, CDR2 FYNNEI. The CDR3 covers 16 residues. V gave up 6 bases and J gave up 0 bases, with 15 bases separating them. CDR3 residues: CASRDHERSSYNEQFF. The CDR3 nucleotides read TGTGCCAGCAGAGACCACGAGCGGAGCTCCTACAATGAGCAGTTCTTC.

The chain is built from TRBV20-1 and TRBJ2-1, with no clear D. V lost 5 bases and J 6 bases, leaving 17 bases between the germline ends. Germline V gives CDR1 DFQATT, CDR2 SNEGSKA (reference sequence). CDR3 length equals 14 residues. The CDR3 DNA reads TGCAGTGCTGTTCTCGGGCCCTCGCCCAATGAGCAGTTCTTC. This translates into CSAVLGPSPNEQFF.

The chain employs TRBV20-1 and TRBJ2-1, with a possible D match to TRBD1 (6 bases). CDR1 DFQATT and CDR2 SNEGSKA come from the germline V gene (reference sequence). The CDR3 length is 14 residues. Trimming pared 6 bases from V and 6 bases from J, leaving 18 bases between. The CDR3 nucleotides are TGCAGTGCCAACAGGGTTTTGGGTCCCAATGAGCAGTTCTTC. Translated, it gives CSANRVLGPNEQFF.

This clonotype was recorded a few times. The chain couples TRBV10-3 to TRBJ1-1; perhaps TRBD1 as D (6 bases). With 5 bases removed from V and 4 bases from J, the gap between germline ends came to 14 bases. Germline-derived CDR1 and CDR2 are ENHRY and SYGVKD. This CDR3 is built from 14 residues. CDR3 coding DNA: TGTGCCATCAGTCAAAAGGGGGGGTCCACTGAAGCTTTCTTT. Its protein product is CAISQKGGSTEAFF.

This clonotype was counted a few times. In DNA, the CDR3 is TGCAGTGCTAGGCGGGCGGGAGATGGCTATGAGCAGTTCTTC. This codes for CSARRAGDGYEQFF. V usage is TRBV20-1 and J usage is TRBJ2-1; 7 nucleotides align to TRBD2. The ends lost 3 bases at V and 8 bases at J; junction bases unmatched: 10. From germline, CDR1 is DFQATT and CDR2 SNEGSKA (reference sequence). This CDR3 region has 14 residues.

This clonotype was observed a handful of times. The chain uses TRBV7-6 and TRBJ2-3; D not resolved. The CDR3 covers 15 residues. Germline V gives CDR1 SGHVS, CDR2 FNYEAQ. Trimming stripped 1 base from V and 1 base from J, with 9 bases between. The CDR3 sequence is CASSLGTWGTDTQYF. The CDR3 nucleotides are TGTGCCAGCAGCTTAGGCACTTGGGGCACAGATACGCAGTATTTT.

The chain combines TRBV6-2 or TRBV6-3 with TRBJ2-1; tentatively, D is TRBD1 (5 bases). Trimming cost V 6 bases and J 0 bases, with 18 bases left between them. The CDR3 loop spans 17 amino acids. Looked up from germline, CDR1 is MNHEY and CDR2 is SVGEGT. CDR3 sequence (DNA): TGTGCCAGCAGCCTAAGGGGTAAGCGAACCTCCTACAATGAGCAGTTCTTC. Protein product: CASSLRGKRTSYNEQFF.

The chain carries TRBV29-1 and TRBJ2-5; possibly TRBD1 for D (6 bases). The germline CDR1 and CDR2 sequences are SQVTM and ANQGSEA. Trimming took off 7 bases at V and 4 bases at J, with 16 bases between the two ends. The CDR3 runs to 13 residues. CDR3 residues: CSAYGQGIETQYF. As DNA, the CDR3 is TGCAGCGCCTATGGGCAGGGGATAGAGACCCAGTACTTC.